The entry below describes one TCR beta chain. This sample is part of a study of shared clonotypes between healthy human individuals. The genomic DNA of each subset was split evenly across several immunoSEQ plates. 200 to 250 ng DNA, tens of thousands of T cell genomes, went into each sorted-subset replicate PCR. As handled by the study authors: ImmunoSEQ supplied junction-only sequences lacking quality scores, so filtering was different. Sequencing was performed with immunoSEQ multiplex PCR; in TCRdb, only in-frame clones are kept and a portion is missing. From that table come the V and J calls and clone size; the DNA was used to work out D and trimming. The sample lists some 2,000,000 clones, 95% occurring once. The germline CDR1 and CDR2 sequences are MDHEN and SYDVKM. This CDR3 has 16 amino acids. The germline V and J ends were trimmed by 2 bases and 9 bases, with 17 bases remaining between them.

This TCR was sampled from a young man in good health. Sequenced material: naive CD4+ T cells sorted from blood. Regarding subset: CD45RA+ positively selected. The rearrangement links TRBV28 to TRBJ1-6; maybe TRBD1 (5 bases). CDR3 region: CASSLRQGSSSSPLHF. The CDR3 bases are TGTGCCAGCAGTTTACGTCAGGGATCCTCAAGTTCACCCCTCCACTTT.